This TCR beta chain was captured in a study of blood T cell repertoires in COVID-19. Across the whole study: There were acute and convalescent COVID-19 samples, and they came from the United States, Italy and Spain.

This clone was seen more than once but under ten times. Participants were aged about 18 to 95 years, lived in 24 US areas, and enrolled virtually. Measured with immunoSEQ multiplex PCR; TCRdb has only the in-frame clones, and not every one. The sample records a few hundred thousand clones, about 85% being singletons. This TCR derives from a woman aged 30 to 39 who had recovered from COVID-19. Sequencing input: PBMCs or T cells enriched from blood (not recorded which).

Here the CDR3 reads CASHRGRYEQYF. CDR3 coding DNA: TGTGCCTCCCACAGGGGACGATACGAGCAGTACTTC. The chain has TRBV30 and TRBJ2-7, with TRBD1 identical over 7 bases. Germline lookup yields CDR1 GTSNPN and CDR2 SVGIG (reference sequence). After removal of 7 bases from V and 4 bases from J, the junction contained 7 bases not matched to a gene. The CDR3 extends over 12 amino acids.